The sequence of this T cell receptor (gamma chain) was determined in a study of Vδ1+ human thymocytes. Findings and limits, study-wide: Highly polyclonal TRG and TRD repertoires with Gaussian CDR3 length distributions appeared in thymus.

CDR1 EGSTGY and CDR2 YDSYTSSV come from the germline V gene. The CDR3 extends over 15 amino acids. Trimming took 2 bases from V and 5 from J; bases not matched to a gene: 8. RNA was extracted from the cells and then reverse transcribed. Multiplex PCR used pooled V-gene forward primers and a constant-region reverse primer to amplify CDR3s. TCRdb redid the clone calls on the multiplex PCR reads with CATT. The table has 20,000 to 25,000 gamma-chain clones, roughly an eighth seen once; the top ten hold over 1.5%. This clone was observed a few times. Its matching antigen is unknown. The sample consisted of Vdelta1+ gamma-delta thymocytes from the thymus. Subset noted: FACS-sorted CD3+ TCRalphabeta- TCRVdelta1+ TCRVdelta2- thymocytes. This sequence joins TRGV4 and TRGJP2. The sequence was collected from a child less than two years old who had congenital heart surgery. CDR3: CATWDDTRSDWIKTF. CDR3 DNA: TGTGCCACCTGGGATGATACGAGGAGTGATTGGATCAAGACGTTT.